Listed here are 19 T cell receptor beta chains from one sample, sequenced in a study of blood T cell repertoires in COVID-19. Clones were sequenced by immunoSEQ multiplex PCR, and TCRdb holds only the in-frame ones, with some missing. The sample holds some 120,000 clones; around nine tenths are singletons and the top ten take approximately 8%. The sample consisted of peripheral blood. The receptors were gathered from a man aged 45-60 years with acute or convalescent COVID-19.

This sequence joins TRBV5-1 and TRBJ2-5, with 12 positions matching TRBD2. The CDR3 covers 16 residues. J was trimmed by 0 bases and V by 6 bases; bases with no gene match: 6. CDR1 is SGHRS, CDR2 YFSETQ, per germline. The CDR3, as DNA: TGCGCCAGCAACCGACTAGCGGGAGATCACCAAGAGACCCAGTACTTC. Residues: CASNRLAGDHQETQYF.

The chain employs TRBV4-1 and TRBJ2-5; 7 bases agree with TRBD2. V shed 4 bases and J 5 bases; nucleotides not matched to a gene: 10. Germline V lookup: CDR1 MGHRA, CDR2 YSYEKL. This CDR3 comprises 15 residues. The DNA for the CDR3 is TGCGCCAGCAGCCCGCTAGCGGCCTCGAGGGAGACCCAGTACTTC. The encoded protein is CASSPLAASRETQYF.

V is TRBV18 and J is TRBJ2-7; 14 bases are shared with TRBD2. V shed 4 bases, J shed 2 bases, and the junction held 10 bases outside the gene matches. The CDR3 totals 18 residues. The V gene's germline CDR1 is KGHSH and CDR2 LQKENI. The CDR3 reads CASSRLGLAGVQPYEQYF. In nucleotides, the CDR3 is TGTGCCAGCTCACGTTTGGGACTAGCGGGAGTCCAACCCTACGAGCAGTACTTC.

The V gene is TRBV5-1, the J gene TRBJ2-7, with TRBD2 matching 10 bases. CDR3 length: 15 residues. The germline CDR1 and CDR2 sequences are SGHRS and YFSETQ. V lost 4 bases to trimming and J lost 0 bases; unmatched junction nucleotides: 4. The CDR3 DNA reads TGCGCCAGCAGCCAGGCTAGCGGGAGCTCCTACGAGCAGTACTTC. Encoded protein: CASSQASGSSYEQYF.

This rearrangement joins TRBV18 to TRBJ2-3; 11 nucleotides align to TRBD1. The trim removed 5 bases at V and 4 bases at J, leaving 2 bases unmatched. The CDR3 runs to 14 residues. Germline V lookup: CDR1 KGHSH, CDR2 LQKENI. The CDR3, as DNA: TGTGCCAGCTCAAGGGACAGGGGGGCAGATACGCAGTATTTT. This sequence encodes CASSRDRGADTQYF.

The gene calls are TRBV27 and TRBJ1-3; TRBD1 might be the D (6 bases). The germline gives CDR1 MNHEY, CDR2 SMNVEV (reference sequence). Trimming took off 4 bases at V and 4 bases at J, with 23 bases between the two ends. The CDR3 has 18 amino acids. The CDR3: CASSSRRAGVPSGNTIYF. The CDR3 DNA follows: TGTGCCAGCAGTTCTCGGCGTGCAGGGGTACCTTCCGGAAACACCATATATTTT.

The V and J genes are TRBV24-1 and TRBJ2-3; 7 bases are shared with TRBD2. The CDR3 has 19 residues. In germline, CDR1 is KGHDR, CDR2 SFDVKD. Trimming cost V 0 bases and J 0 bases; bases outside gene matches: 11. This CDR3 reads CATSDLQGGRGASTDTQYF. The DNA of the CDR3 is TGTGCCACCAGTGATTTGCAAGGCGGGAGAGGGGCTAGCACAGATACGCAGTATTTT.

V gene TRBV30 combines with J gene TRBJ2-1, with a possible D match to TRBD2 (6 bases). The germline V gene has CDR1 GTSNPN and CDR2 SVGIG (reference sequence). This CDR3 comprises 14 residues. Deletions cut 0 bases from V and 3 bases from J, with 9 bases between. CDR3 in amino acids: CAWSVGGVYNEQFF. Written as DNA, the CDR3 is TGTGCCTGGAGTGTCGGAGGGGTCTACAATGAGCAGTTCTTC. The variable domain in full, completed from reference TRBV30 and TRBJ2-1, reads SQTIHQWPATLVQPVGSPLSLECTVEGTSNPNLYWYRQAAGRGLQLLFYSVGIGQISSEVPQNLSASRPQDRQFILSSKKLLLSDSGFYLCAWSVGGVYNEQFFGPGTRLTVL.

This clone has only one observation. V and J are TRBV4-3 and TRBJ2-7; D may be TRBD1 (6 bases). Trimming shortened V by 0 bases and J by 3 bases, and 12 bases separated the two germline ends. Germline V gene sequence: CDR1 LGHNA, CDR2 YSLEER. This CDR3 contains 15 residues. The CDR3 DNA is TGCGCCAGCAGCCAAGATATAACAGGGATCTACGAGCAGTACTTC. Protein product: CASSQDITGIYEQYF.

The rearrangement links TRBV5-1 to TRBJ1-5, with 8 bases that match TRBD1. The junction had 4 bases not matched to a gene; V was cut back by 4 bases and J by 1 base. Looked up from germline, CDR1 is SGHRS and CDR2 is YFSETQ. This CDR3 spans 15 amino acids. This CDR3 is CASSPWTGSNQPQHF. DNA of the CDR3: TGCGCCAGCAGCCCATGGACAGGGAGCAATCAGCCCCAGCATTTT.

The sample holds a few counts of this clone. The rearrangement uses TRBV7-9 and TRBJ2-1; weak D call: TRBD1 (6 bases). This CDR3 comprises 16 residues. Germline V gives CDR1 SEHNR, CDR2 FQNEAQ (reference sequence). The ends were cut back, 5 bases at V and 3 bases at J, with 17 bases in the middle. The CDR3 spells CASSIRGTESYNEQFF. The CDR3 coding sequence is TGTGCCAGCAGCATAAGGGGGACGGAGAGCTACAATGAGCAGTTCTTC.

This sequence joins TRBV6-5 and TRBJ1-1; D perhaps matches TRBD1 (5 bases). Trimming left V 8 bases short and J 2 bases short, with 12 bases between. The CDR3 is 13 residues long. Germline CDR1 MNHEY, CDR2 SVGAGI. The CDR3 protein is CASGGTENTEAFF. The CDR3 DNA follows: TGTGCCAGCGGGGGGACGGAAAACACTGAAGCTTTCTTT.

The chain combines TRBV19 with TRBJ1-1; TRBD1 matches 7 bases. The V gene end was trimmed by 5 bases and the J gene end by 1 base; junction bases not matched to a gene: 4. Per the germline V gene, CDR1 is LNHDA and CDR2 is SQIVND (reference sequence). This CDR3 has 14 residues. The CDR3 is CASSADRWNTEAFF. DNA of the CDR3: TGTGCCAGTAGTGCGGACAGGTGGAACACTGAAGCTTTCTTT.

The CDR3 bases are TGTGCCTGGAGTGGGGACAGTTTCTCTGGAAACACCATATATTTT. Protein: CAWSGDSFSGNTIYF. This rearrangement joins TRBV30 to TRBJ1-3; 7 bases agree with TRBD1. The germline V gene encodes CDR1 GTSNPN and CDR2 SVGIG (reference sequence). J was trimmed by 0 bases and V by 1 base; bases with no gene match: 3. The CDR3 spans 15 residues.

V usage is TRBV7-9 and J usage is TRBJ2-2; D is possibly TRBD2 (5 bases). Germline CDR1 and CDR2: SEHNR and FQNEAQ (reference sequence). This CDR3 is built from 15 residues. Trimming cost V 5 bases and J 4 bases, with 14 bases left between them. In DNA, the CDR3 is TGTGCCAGCAGCCTTACCCTGGCGGGCACCGGGGAGCTGTTTTTT. Its protein is CASSLTLAGTGELFF.

V is TRBV3-1 (or the pseudogene TRBV3-2) and J is TRBJ2-1; D possibly corresponds to TRBD2 (6 bases). The CDR3 contains 14 residues. Trimming removed 1 base at V and 2 bases at J, with 6 bases between. The germline V gene has CDR1 LGHDT and CDR2 YNNKEL (reference sequence). CDR3 DNA: TGTGCCAGCAGCCAAGGCGGGACCTACAATGAGCAGTTCTTC. Its translation is CASSQGGTYNEQFF.

CDR3 loop: CATSDVRRSGHKKNIQYF. The CDR3 DNA reads TGTGCCACCAGTGATGTCCGACGATCGGGACACAAGAAAAACATTCAGTACTTC. This rearrangement joins TRBV24-1 to TRBJ2-4; a weak D match, TRBD1 (6 bases). The V end was cut by 3 bases, the J end by 4 bases, with 21 bases between. Germline V gives CDR1 KGHDR, CDR2 SFDVKD. The CDR3 covers 18 residues.

The gene calls are TRBV19 and TRBJ2-2; D is unclear. The CDR3 is 15 residues long. Germline V gene data show CDR1 as LNHDA and CDR2 as SQIVND (reference sequence). The ends were cut back, 2 bases at V and 2 bases at J, with 9 bases in the middle. This CDR3 reads CASSISTFNTGELFF. The CDR3 DNA reads as TGTGCCAGTAGTATATCTACTTTCAACACCGGGGAGCTGTTTTTT.

The chain has TRBV11-3 and TRBJ1-1; TRBD1 matches at 7 bases. The CDR3 is 15 amino acids. J gave up 1 base and V 5 bases, and 7 bases lay outside the gene matches. CDR1 SGHNT and CDR2 YENEEA come from the germline V gene. The CDR3 is CASSAAGQWNTEAFF. The CDR3 DNA is TGTGCCAGCAGCGCGGCGGGACAGTGGAACACTGAAGCTTTCTTT.